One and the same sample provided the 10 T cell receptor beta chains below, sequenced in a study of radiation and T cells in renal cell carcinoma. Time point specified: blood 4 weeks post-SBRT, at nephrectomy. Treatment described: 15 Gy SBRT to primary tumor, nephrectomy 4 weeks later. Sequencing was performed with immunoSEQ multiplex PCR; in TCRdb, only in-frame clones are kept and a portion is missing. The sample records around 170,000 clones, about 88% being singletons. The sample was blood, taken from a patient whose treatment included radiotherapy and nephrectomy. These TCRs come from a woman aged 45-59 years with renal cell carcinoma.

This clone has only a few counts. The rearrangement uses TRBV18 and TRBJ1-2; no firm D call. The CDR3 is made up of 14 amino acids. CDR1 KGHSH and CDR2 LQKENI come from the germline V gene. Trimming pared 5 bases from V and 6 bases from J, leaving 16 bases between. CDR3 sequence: CASSTSEGTHGYTF. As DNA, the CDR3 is TGTGCCAGCTCAACCTCGGAGGGCACTCATGGCTACACCTTC.

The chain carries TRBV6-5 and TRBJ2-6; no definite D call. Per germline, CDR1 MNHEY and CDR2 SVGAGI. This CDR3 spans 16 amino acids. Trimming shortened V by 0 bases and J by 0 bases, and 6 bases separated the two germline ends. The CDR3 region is CASSYSRGSGANVLTF. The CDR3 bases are TGTGCCAGCAGTTACTCGAGAGGCTCTGGGGCCAACGTCCTGACTTTC.

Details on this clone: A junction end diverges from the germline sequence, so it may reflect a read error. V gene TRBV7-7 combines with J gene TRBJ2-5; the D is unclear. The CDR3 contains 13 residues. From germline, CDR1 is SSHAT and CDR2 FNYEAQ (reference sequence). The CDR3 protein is CASSLAPGETQYF. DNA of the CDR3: TGTGCTAGCAGCTTAGCCCCGGGAGAGACCCAGTACTTC.

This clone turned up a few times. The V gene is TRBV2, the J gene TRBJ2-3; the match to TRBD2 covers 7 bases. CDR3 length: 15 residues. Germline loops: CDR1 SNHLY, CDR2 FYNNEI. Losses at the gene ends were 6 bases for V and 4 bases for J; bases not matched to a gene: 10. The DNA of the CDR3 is TGTGCCAGCAGATTAAGACTAGCTATATCAGATACGCAGTATTTT. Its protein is CASRLRLAISDTQYF.

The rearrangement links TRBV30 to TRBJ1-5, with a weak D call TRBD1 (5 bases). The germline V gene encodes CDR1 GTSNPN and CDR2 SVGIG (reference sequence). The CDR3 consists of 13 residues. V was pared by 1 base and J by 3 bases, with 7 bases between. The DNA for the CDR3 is TGTGCCTGGAGTGGACAGCCCAATCAGCCCCAGCATTTT. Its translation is CAWSGQPNQPQHF.

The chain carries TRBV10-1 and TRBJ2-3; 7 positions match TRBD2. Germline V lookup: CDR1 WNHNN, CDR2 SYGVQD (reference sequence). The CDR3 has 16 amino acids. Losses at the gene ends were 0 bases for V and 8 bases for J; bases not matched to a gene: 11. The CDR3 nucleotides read TGCGCCAGCAGTGAGTCTGGAGGCGGGGGTGAGAGTACGCAGTATTTT. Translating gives CASSESGGGGESTQYF.

The CDR3 here is CASSLLQGGDTEAFF. The CDR3 DNA is TGTGCCAGCAGCTTATTACAGGGGGGCGACACTGAAGCTTTCTTT. The gene calls are TRBV7-6 and TRBJ1-1; 8 nucleotides align to TRBD1. The CDR3 is made up of 15 amino acids. CDR1 and CDR2 from the germline V gene are SGHVS and FNYEAQ. The V gene end was trimmed by 2 bases and the J gene end by 3 bases; junction bases not matched to a gene: 5.

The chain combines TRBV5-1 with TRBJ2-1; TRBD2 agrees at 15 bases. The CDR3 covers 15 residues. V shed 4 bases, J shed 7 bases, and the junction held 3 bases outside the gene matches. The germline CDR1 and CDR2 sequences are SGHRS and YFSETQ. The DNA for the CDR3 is TGCGCCAGCAGCGGACTAGCGGGGGGGCAGAATGAGCAGTTCTTC. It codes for CASSGLAGGQNEQFF.

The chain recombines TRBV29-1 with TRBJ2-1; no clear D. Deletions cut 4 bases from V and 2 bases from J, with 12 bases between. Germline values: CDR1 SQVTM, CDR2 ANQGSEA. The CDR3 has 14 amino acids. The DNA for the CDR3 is TGCAGCGTTGGGTTCCGGGTGCCCTACAATGAGCAGTTCTTC. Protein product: CSVGFRVPYNEQFF.

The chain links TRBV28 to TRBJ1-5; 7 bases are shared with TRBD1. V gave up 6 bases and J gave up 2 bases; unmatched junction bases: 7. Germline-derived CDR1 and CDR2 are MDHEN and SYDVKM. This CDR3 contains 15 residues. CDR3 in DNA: TGTGCCAGCAGACCCACAGGGGATGGCAATCAGCCCCAGCATTTT. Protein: CASRPTGDGNQPQHF.